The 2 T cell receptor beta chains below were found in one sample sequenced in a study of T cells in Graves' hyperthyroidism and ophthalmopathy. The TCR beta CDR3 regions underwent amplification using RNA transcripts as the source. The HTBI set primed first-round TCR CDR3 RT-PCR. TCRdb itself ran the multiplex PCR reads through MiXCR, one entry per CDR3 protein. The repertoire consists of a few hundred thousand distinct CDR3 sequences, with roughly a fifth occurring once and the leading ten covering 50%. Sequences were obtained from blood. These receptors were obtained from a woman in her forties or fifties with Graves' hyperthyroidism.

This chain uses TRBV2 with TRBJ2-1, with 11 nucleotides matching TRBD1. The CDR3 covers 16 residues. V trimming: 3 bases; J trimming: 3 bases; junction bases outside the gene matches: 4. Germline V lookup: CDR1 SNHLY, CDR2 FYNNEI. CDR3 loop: CASSDPGQGVYNEQFF. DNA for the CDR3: TGTGCCAGCAGTGATCCGGGACAGGGGGTCTACAATGAGCAGTTCTTC.

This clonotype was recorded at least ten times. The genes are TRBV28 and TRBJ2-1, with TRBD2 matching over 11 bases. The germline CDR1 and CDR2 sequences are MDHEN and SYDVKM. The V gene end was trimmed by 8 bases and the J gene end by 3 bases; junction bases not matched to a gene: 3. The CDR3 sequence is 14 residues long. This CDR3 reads CASETSGDYNEQFF. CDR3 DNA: TGTGCCAGCGAGACTAGCGGGGACTACAATGAGCAGTTCTTC.